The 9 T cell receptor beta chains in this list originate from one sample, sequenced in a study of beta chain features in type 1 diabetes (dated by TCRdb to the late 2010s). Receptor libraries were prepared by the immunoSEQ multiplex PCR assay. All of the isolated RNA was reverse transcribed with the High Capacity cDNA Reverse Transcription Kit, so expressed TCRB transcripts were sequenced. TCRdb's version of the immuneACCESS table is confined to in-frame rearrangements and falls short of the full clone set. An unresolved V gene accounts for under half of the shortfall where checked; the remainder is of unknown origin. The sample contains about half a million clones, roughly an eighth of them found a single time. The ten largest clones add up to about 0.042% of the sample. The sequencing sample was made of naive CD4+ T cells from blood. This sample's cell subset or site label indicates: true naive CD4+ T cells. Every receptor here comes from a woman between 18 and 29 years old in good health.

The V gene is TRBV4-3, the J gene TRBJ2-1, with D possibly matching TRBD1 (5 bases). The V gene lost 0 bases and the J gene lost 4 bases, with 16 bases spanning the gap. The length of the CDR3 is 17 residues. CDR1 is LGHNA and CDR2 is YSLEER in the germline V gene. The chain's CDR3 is CASSQDLTDSGYNEQFF. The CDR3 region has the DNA TGCGCCAGCAGCCAAGATCTCACGGATTCAGGGTACAATGAGCAGTTCTTC.

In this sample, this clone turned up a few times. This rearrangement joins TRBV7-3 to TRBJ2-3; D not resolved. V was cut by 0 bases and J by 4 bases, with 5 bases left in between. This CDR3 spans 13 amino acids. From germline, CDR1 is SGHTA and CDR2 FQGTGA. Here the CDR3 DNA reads TGTGCCAGCAGCTTAACTAGCCCAGATACGCAGTATTTT. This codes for CASSLTSPDTQYF.

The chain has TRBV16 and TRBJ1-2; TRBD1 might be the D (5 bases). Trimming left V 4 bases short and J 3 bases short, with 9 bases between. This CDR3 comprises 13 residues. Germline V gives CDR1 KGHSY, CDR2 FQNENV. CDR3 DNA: TGTGCCAGCAGCCGGAAAGGGGACTATGGCTACACCTTC. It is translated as CASSRKGDYGYTF. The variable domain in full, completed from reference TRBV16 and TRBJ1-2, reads GEEVAQTPKHLVRGEGQKAKLYCAPIKGHSYVFWYQQVLKNEFKFLISFQNENVFDETGMPKERFSAKCLPNSPCSLEIQATKLEDSAVYFCASSRKGDYGYTFGSGTRLTVV.

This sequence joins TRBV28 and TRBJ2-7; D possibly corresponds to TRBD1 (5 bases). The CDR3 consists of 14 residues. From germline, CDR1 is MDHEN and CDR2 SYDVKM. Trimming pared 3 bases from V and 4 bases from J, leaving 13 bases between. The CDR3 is CASSFAGHVYEQYV. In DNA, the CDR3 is TGTGCCAGCAGTTTTGCTGGACACGTATACGAGCAGTACGTC.

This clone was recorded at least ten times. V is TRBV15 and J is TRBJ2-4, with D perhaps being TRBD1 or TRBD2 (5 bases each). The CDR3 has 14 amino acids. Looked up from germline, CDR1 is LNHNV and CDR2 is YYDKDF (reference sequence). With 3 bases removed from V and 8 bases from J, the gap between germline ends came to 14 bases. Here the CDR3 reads CATSRGRGEYIQYF. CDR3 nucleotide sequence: TGTGCCACCAGCAGGGGACGGGGCGAGTACATTCAGTACTTC.

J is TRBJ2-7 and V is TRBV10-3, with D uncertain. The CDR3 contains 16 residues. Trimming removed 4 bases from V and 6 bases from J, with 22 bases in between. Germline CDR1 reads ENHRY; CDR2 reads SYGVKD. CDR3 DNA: TGTGCCATCAGTGGCCCCGGGCCGCACCGAATACTCGAGCAGTACTTC. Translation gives CAISGPGPHRILEQYF.

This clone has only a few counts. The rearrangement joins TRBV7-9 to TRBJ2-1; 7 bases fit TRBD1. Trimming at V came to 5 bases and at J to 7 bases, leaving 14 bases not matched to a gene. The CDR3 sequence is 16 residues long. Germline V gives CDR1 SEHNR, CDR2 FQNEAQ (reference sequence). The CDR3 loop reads CASSPRQGDPNNEQFF. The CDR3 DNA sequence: TGTGCCAGCAGCCCACGGCAGGGGGACCCTAATAATGAGCAGTTCTTC.

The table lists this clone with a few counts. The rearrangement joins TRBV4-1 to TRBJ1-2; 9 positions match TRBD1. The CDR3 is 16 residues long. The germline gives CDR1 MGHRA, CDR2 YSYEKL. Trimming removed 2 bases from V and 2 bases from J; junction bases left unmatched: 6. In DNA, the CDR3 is TGCGCCAGCAGCCAATTTGCTGGGACAGGGAACTATGGCTACACCTTC. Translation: CASSQFAGTGNYGYTF.

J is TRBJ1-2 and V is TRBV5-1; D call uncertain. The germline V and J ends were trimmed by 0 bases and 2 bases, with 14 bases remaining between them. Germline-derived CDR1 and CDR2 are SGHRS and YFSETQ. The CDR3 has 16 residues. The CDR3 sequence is CASSLAGQLQNYGYTF. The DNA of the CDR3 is TGCGCCAGCAGCTTGGCCGGTCAACTTCAAAACTATGGCTACACCTTC. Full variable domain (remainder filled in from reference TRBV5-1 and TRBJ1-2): KAGVTQTPRYLIKTRGQQVTLSCSPISGHRSVSWYQQTPGQGLQFLFEYFSETQRNKGNFPGRFSGRQFSNSRSEMNVSTLELGDSALYLCASSLAGQLQNYGYTFGSGTRLTVV.